Following are 28 T cell receptor beta chains from one sample sequenced in a study of low-dose radiotherapy and immunotherapy resistance in tumors. TRAV- and TRBV-specific primers, spanning alpha and beta chains, primed first-strand cDNA. TCRs were amplified for about 18 PCR cycles with a constant-region primer and V-primer adapter. TCRdb re-analysed the reads in MiXCR, keeping a single row per CDR3 protein. The sample gives around 13,000 distinct CDR3 sequences, roughly 60% of which show up once; approximately 8% is in the top ten. The receptors stem from a human donor with advanced metastatic prostate, ovarian, gallbladder or colorectal cancer (not recorded which). This table probably holds off-target reads from a library built for another chain.

The chain recombines TRBV15 with TRBJ1-5; 8 positions match TRBD1. CDR3 size: 14 residues. Germline V lookup: CDR1 LNHNV, CDR2 YYDKDF (reference sequence). The junction had 0 bases not matched to a gene; V was cut back by 3 bases and J by 2 bases. CDR3 sequence: CATSRDRGNQPQHF. The DNA for the CDR3 is TGTGCCACCAGCAGGGACAGGGGCAATCAGCCCCAGCATTTT.

This chain links TRBV5-1 with TRBJ2-1; 9 bases align to TRBD1. Trimming removed 4 bases from V and 3 bases from J; junction bases left unmatched: 5. Germline assignment: CDR1 SGHRS and CDR2 YFSETQ. CDR3 length: 15 amino acids. The CDR3: CASSPGQGGYNEQFF. The CDR3 DNA sequence: TGCGCCAGCAGCCCGGGACAGGGCGGCTACAATGAGCAGTTCTTC.

This chain connects TRBV29-1 to TRBJ2-7, with TRBD1 identical over 7 bases. The ends lost 6 bases at V and 5 bases at J; junction bases unmatched: 7. The CDR3 length is 12 residues. In germline, CDR1 is SQVTM, CDR2 ANQGSEA. CDR3 sequence reads: CSVVGTVDEQYF. CDR3 DNA sequence: TGCAGCGTAGTAGGGACAGTCGACGAGCAGTACTTC.

This clonotype was observed a handful of times. The chain joins TRBV7-2 to TRBJ1-3, with TRBD1 matching 7 bases. The germline V gene encodes CDR1 SGHTA and CDR2 FQGNSA. J gave up 0 bases and V 3 bases, and 8 bases lay outside the gene matches. The CDR3 length is 17 residues. The CDR3 here is CASSLLSTGDSGNTIYF. DNA for the CDR3: TGTGCCAGCAGCTTGCTTTCTACAGGGGACTCTGGAAACACCATATATTTT.

The chain recombines TRBV6-6 with TRBJ2-3, with TRBD2 identical over 7 bases. Germline CDR1 MNHNY, CDR2 SVGAGI (reference sequence). V was clipped by 2 bases and J by 6 bases; unmatched bases: 14. The CDR3 extends over 17 amino acids. CDR3 in amino acids: CASSYLGVGGKSDTQYF. In DNA, the CDR3 is TGTGCCAGCAGTTACCTTGGAGTCGGGGGGAAGTCGGATACGCAGTATTTT.

V is TRBV19 and J is TRBJ2-7; TRBD1 agrees at 7 bases. CDR3 length equals 14 residues. Germline V gene lookup returns CDR1 LNHDA and CDR2 SQIVND (reference sequence). V lost 4 bases, J lost 4 bases, and 7 bases stayed unmatched. The CDR3 DNA follows: TGTGCCAGTAGTACGGGACAGCAAATTTACGAGCAGTACTTC. Translating gives CASSTGQQIYEQYF.

Worth noting for this clonotype: Germline is not matched at one junction end, which may reflect a read error. The chain uses TRBV28 and TRBJ2-1, with 9 bases lining up with TRBD2. Germline values: CDR1 MDHEN, CDR2 SYDVKM. The CDR3 totals 19 residues. DNA of the CDR3: TGTGCCACCAGTGACCCCGCCCAGGGCTCTAGCGGGAAGTTCGATGAGCAGTTCTTC. It is translated as CATSDPAQGSSGKFDEQFF.

The CDR3 region is CAISRDSKNSGNTIYF. The DNA of the CDR3 is TGTGCCATCAGTCGGGACAGCAAAAACTCTGGAAACACCATATATTTT. The chain couples TRBV10-3 to TRBJ1-3; TRBD1 matches at 7 bases. The CDR3 spans 16 residues. Trimming cost V 5 bases and J 0 bases; bases outside gene matches: 7. CDR1 is ENHRY and CDR2 is SYGVKD in the germline V gene.

Relative to its sample, this clonotype is medium-sized (0.01 to 0.1%). This chain uses TRBV4-3 with TRBJ2-1; no reliable D call. This CDR3 has 15 amino acids. Germline loops: CDR1 LGHNA, CDR2 YSLEER. V lost 1 base and J 7 bases, leaving 14 bases between the germline ends. The CDR3 DNA sequence: TGCGCCAGCAGCCAAGCATCTAGTCAGGCAAATGAGCAGTTCTTC. As protein: CASSQASSQANEQFF.

The genes are TRBV5-1 and TRBJ2-2; a possible D gene is TRBD2 (5 bases). Trimming removed 2 bases from V and 9 bases from J, with 14 bases in between. The CDR3 runs to 14 residues. Germline loops: CDR1 SGHRS, CDR2 YFSETQ. CDR3: CASSFPSGVWELFF. CDR3 DNA sequence: TGCGCCAGCAGCTTTCCCAGCGGAGTCTGGGAGCTGTTTTTT.

This clonotype was observed a single time. The chain links TRBV28 to TRBJ2-7; D is ambiguous. Germline CDR1 is MDHEN and CDR2 is SYDVKM. The CDR3 covers 14 residues. V lost 3 bases to trimming and J lost 4 bases, with 13 bases between them. The CDR3 spells CASSFLGAPYEQYF. CDR3 DNA sequence: TGTGCCAGCAGTTTCTTGGGCGCCCCATACGAGCAGTACTTC.

The J gene is TRBJ2-7, the V gene TRBV28; D uncertain. Germline assignment: CDR1 MDHEN and CDR2 SYDVKM. Trimming removed 3 bases from V and 5 bases from J, with 8 bases in between. The CDR3 consists of 12 residues. CDR3 coding DNA: TGTGCCAGCAGTTTTGCATTGAACGAGCAGTACTTC. This translates into CASSFALNEQYF.

The chain is built from TRBV10-3 and TRBJ2-7; 8 bases line up with TRBD2. In germline, CDR1 is ENHRY, CDR2 SYGVKD. The CDR3 runs 13 residues. V gave up 8 bases and J gave up 3 bases; unmatched junction bases: 6. CDR3 bases: TGTGCCATCGGGCGGGGGGAAAACTACGAGCAGTACTTC. Translated: CAIGRGENYEQYF.

This CDR3 is CSMVRNSNQPQHF. The CDR3 nucleotides are TGCAGTATGGTACGGAATAGCAATCAGCCCCAGCATTTT. J is TRBJ1-5 and V is TRBV20-1; no reliable D call. V was clipped by 8 bases and J by 0 bases, with 11 bases between them. The CDR3 has 13 amino acids. The germline gives CDR1 DFQATT, CDR2 SNEGSKA (reference sequence).

V is TRBV5-1 and J is TRBJ2-1; 7 bases fit TRBD1. The germline gives CDR1 SGHRS, CDR2 YFSETQ. This CDR3 region has 16 residues. V shed 4 bases and J 3 bases; nucleotides not matched to a gene: 10. CDR3 amino acids: CASSPRDSANYNEQFF. CDR3 in DNA: TGCGCCAGCAGCCCCAGGGACAGCGCAAACTACAATGAGCAGTTCTTC.

This chain uses TRBV7-2 with TRBJ2-5; D may be TRBD1 (6 bases). CDR1 is SGHTA, CDR2 FQGNSA, per germline. The CDR3 spans 14 residues. V was clipped by 8 bases and J by 5 bases, with 18 bases between them. CDR3 region: CASHSSGTLETQYF. The CDR3 region has the DNA TGTGCCAGCCACTCCTCCGGGACACTTGAGACCCAGTACTTC.

The chain links TRBV10-3 to TRBJ1-2; the D gene is possibly TRBD1 (6 bases). CDR3 length: 13 amino acids. Germline values: CDR1 ENHRY, CDR2 SYGVKD. Trimming cost V 4 bases and J 2 bases, with 8 bases left between them. This CDR3 reads CAISVDSNYGYTF. In DNA form, the CDR3 reads TGTGCCATCAGTGTGGACAGCAACTATGGCTACACCTTC.

This clonotype occurred a few times. V and J are TRBV15 and TRBJ1-4, with a possible D match to TRBD1 (5 bases). Trimming stripped 1 base from V and 0 bases from J, with 9 bases between. In germline, CDR1 is LNHNV, CDR2 YYDKDF (reference sequence). The CDR3 covers 16 residues. The CDR3 nucleotides read TGTGCCACCAGCAGAGTCGGGGCCACAACTAATGAAAAACTGTTTTTT. Its translation: CATSRVGATTNEKLFF. Full variable domain (remainder filled in from reference TRBV15 and TRBJ1-4): DAMVIQNPRYQVTQFGKPVTLSCSQTLNHNVMYWYQQKSSQAPKLLFHYYDKDFNNEADTPDNFQSRRPNTSFCFLDIRSPGLGDTAMYLCATSRVGATTNEKLFFGSGTQLSVL.

The chain joins TRBV7-2 to TRBJ2-1, with TRBD1 as a possible D gene (5 bases). This CDR3 has 14 residues. The germline gives CDR1 SGHTA, CDR2 FQGNSA. V shed 5 bases and J shed 6 bases, with 14 bases lying between them. The CDR3: CASSRDGQLNEQFF. The CDR3 DNA is TGTGCCAGCAGCCGAGATGGACAACTCAATGAGCAGTTCTTC.

The chain is built from TRBV6-2 or TRBV6-3 and TRBJ1-5; TRBD1 matches at 10 bases. V trimming: 5 bases; J trimming: 5 bases; junction bases outside the gene matches: 6. Germline CDR1 reads MNHEY; CDR2 reads SVGEGT. The CDR3 runs 15 residues. The CDR3 nucleotides read TGTGCCAGCAGTACGGACAGGGGGAATCATCAGCCCCAGCATTTT. Amino acid sequence: CASSTDRGNHQPQHF.

The chain couples TRBV28 to TRBJ2-7; 9 bases map to TRBD2. CDR3 size: 14 residues. Germline V gene data show CDR1 as MDHEN and CDR2 as SYDVKM. Trimming took 6 bases from V and 3 from J; bases not matched to a gene: 6. CDR3 DNA sequence: TGTGCCAGCAGCGTAGCGGGAGAACTCTACGAGCAGTACTTC. This encodes CASSVAGELYEQYF.

The CDR3 region is CSARPGGTVSYEQYF. CDR3 coding DNA: TGCAGTGCCCGGCCCGGCGGGACGGTTTCCTACGAGCAGTACTTC. V gene TRBV20-1 combines with J gene TRBJ2-7; D might be TRBD2 (6 bases). The germline gives CDR1 DFQATT, CDR2 SNEGSKA (reference sequence). This CDR3 spans 15 amino acids. V lost 6 bases and J 1 base, leaving 19 bases between the germline ends.

The chain employs TRBV4-2 and TRBJ1-1, with no clear D. CDR3 length equals 13 residues. Between the trimmed V and J ends, which lost 2 bases and 4 bases, there was a span of 8 bases. Germline V gives CDR1 LGHNA, CDR2 YNFKEQ. The CDR3 sequence is CASSQLESTEAFF. The CDR3 coding sequence is TGTGCCAGCAGCCAATTGGAGTCCACTGAAGCTTTCTTT.

The chain combines TRBV5-1 with TRBJ2-3, with 7 bases identical to TRBD2. The V and J ends lost 2 bases and 1 base, in that order; junction bases with no gene match: 7. The V gene's germline CDR1 is SGHRS and CDR2 YFSETQ. CDR3 length: 16 amino acids. This CDR3 is CASSFPREGGTDTQYF. The CDR3 nucleotides are TGCGCCAGCAGCTTTCCAAGGGAGGGAGGCACAGATACGCAGTATTTT.

CDR3 amino acids: CASSLGTAGTGYEQYF. As DNA, the CDR3 is TGTGCCAGCAGCCTCGGGACGGCCGGGACAGGGTACGAGCAGTACTTC. The chain has TRBV7-2 and TRBJ2-7; 9 nucleotides match TRBD1. Germline V gene data show CDR1 as SGHTA and CDR2 as FQGNSA. The CDR3 runs 16 residues. V lost 5 bases, J lost 4 bases, and 12 bases stayed unmatched. The variable domain in full, with the rest retrieved from reference TRBV7-2 and TRBJ2-7, is GAGVSQSPSNKVTEKGKDVELRCDPISGHTALYWYRQSLGQGLEFLIYFQGNSAPDKSGLPSDRFSAERTGGSVSTLTIQRTQQEDSAVYLCASSLGTAGTGYEQYFGPGTRLTVT.

This chain connects TRBV27 to TRBJ2-2; D unclear. The germline CDR1 and CDR2 sequences are MNHEY and SMNVEV (reference sequence). V was cut by 10 bases and J by 6 bases, with 18 bases left in between. The CDR3 totals 14 residues. The CDR3 spells CATSHLRRPGELFF. Written as DNA, the CDR3 is TGTGCCACCAGCCACCTTCGGCGACCCGGGGAGCTGTTTTTT.

The table lists this clonotype with a few counts. The chain joins TRBV5-1 to TRBJ1-1; D is uncertain. Germline CDR1 SGHRS, CDR2 YFSETQ. V lost 0 bases, J lost 0 bases, and 3 bases lay in between. There are 13 residues in the CDR3. CDR3 region: CASSLELNTEAFF. CDR3 bases: TGCGCCAGCAGCTTGGAGTTGAACACTGAAGCTTTCTTT.

The chain has TRBV7-9 and TRBJ2-1; D uncertain. The germline CDR1 and CDR2 sequences are SEHNR and FQNEAQ (reference sequence). The CDR3 totals 14 residues. V was clipped by 5 bases and J by 1 base, with 9 bases between them. The CDR3 DNA sequence: TGTGCCAGCAGCGTCCTTCCGTCCTACAATGAGCAGTTCTTC. Amino acid sequence: CASSVLPSYNEQFF. Combining the CDR3 with reference TRBV7-9 and TRBJ2-1 gives the whole variable domain DTGVSQNPRHKITKRGQNVTFRCDPISEHNRLYWYRQTLGQGPEFLTYFQNEAQLEKSRLLSDRFSAERPKGSFSTLEIQRTEQGDSAMYLCASSVLPSYNEQFFGPGTRLTVL.